A single sample is the source of the 32 T cell receptor beta chains below, sequenced in a study of blood T cell repertoires in COVID-19. Libraries were prepared by immunoSEQ multiplex PCR; TCRdb keeps only in-frame clonotypes and omits some of them. This sample has approximately 290,000 clones; 80% to 90% occur once, and the top ten carry roughly 4%. Input material: PBMCs or T cells enriched from blood (not recorded which). Receptor source: a woman between 25 and 40 years old who had recovered from COVID-19.

The chain recombines TRBV28 with TRBJ1-2; possibly TRBD1 for D (5 bases). V dropped 6 bases and J dropped 1 base, with 9 bases sitting between them. Germline loops: CDR1 MDHEN, CDR2 SYDVKM. This CDR3 is built from 13 residues. The CDR3 protein is CASRKTVNYGYTF. CDR3 in DNA: TGTGCCAGCAGAAAGACAGTTAACTATGGCTACACCTTC.

The chain links TRBV15 to TRBJ2-3; D gene ambiguous. The ends were cut back, 0 bases at V and 8 bases at J, with 6 bases in the middle. Germline V gene lookup returns CDR1 LNHNV and CDR2 YYDKDF (reference sequence). The CDR3 runs 12 residues. CDR3 DNA sequence: TGTGCCACCAGCAGAGATCGGGTTACGCAGTATTTT. It translates to CATSRDRVTQYF.

The chain has TRBV9 and TRBJ2-3, with 7 positions matching TRBD1. Germline lookup yields CDR1 SGDLS and CDR2 YYNGEE. After removal of 7 bases from V and 3 bases from J, the junction contained 11 bases not matched to a gene. The CDR3 loop spans 15 amino acids. CDR3: CASVRTGQSTDTQYF. CDR3 DNA sequence: TGTGCCAGCGTTCGGACGGGACAGAGTACAGATACGCAGTATTTT. Supplemented by reference TRBV9 and TRBJ2-3, the full variable domain reads DSGVTQTPKHLITATGQRVTLRCSPRSGDLSVYWYQQSLDQGLQFLIQYYNGEERAKGNILERFSAQQFPDLHSELNLSSLELGDSALYFCASVRTGQSTDTQYFGPGTRLTVL.

The chain couples TRBV30 to TRBJ1-6, with D possibly being TRBD1 (5 bases). V lost 4 bases and J lost 10, with 14 bases in between. The germline CDR1 and CDR2 sequences are GTSNPN and SVGIG (reference sequence). This CDR3 has 13 amino acids. CDR3 DNA: TGTGCCTGGACTTCACAGGAGGGATCACCCCTCCACTTT. This gives the protein CAWTSQEGSPLHF.

This clone came up a few times. Here the CDR3 reads CASTENLIIDGANVLTF. The CDR3 nucleotides are TGTGCCAGCACCGAAAACCTAATCATAGATGGGGCCAACGTCCTGACTTTC. The chain has TRBV28 and TRBJ2-6; no reliable D call. This CDR3 is 17 amino acids long. Germline V CDR1 and CDR2: MDHEN, SYDVKM. The V and J ends lost 7 bases and 3 bases respectively, with 19 bases between them.

The chain carries TRBV10-3 and TRBJ1-1, with D unresolved. The ends were cut back, 9 bases at V and 1 base at J, with 15 bases in the middle. The CDR3 runs 14 residues. CDR1 ENHRY and CDR2 SYGVKD come from the germline V gene. CDR3 loop: CAITSQTSNTEAFF. The CDR3 DNA reads TGTGCCATTACAAGCCAGACATCGAACACTGAAGCTTTCTTT.

This rearrangement joins TRBV19 to TRBJ2-1; 8 bases match TRBD2. The V gene's germline CDR1 is LNHDA and CDR2 SQIVND (reference sequence). V gave up 4 bases and J gave up 5 bases; unmatched junction bases: 1. This CDR3 comprises 13 residues. The CDR3 DNA reads TGTGCCAGTAGTAGTAGCGGGGACAATGAGCAGTTCTTC. Translation: CASSSSGDNEQFF.

This clone was observed a few times. This chain links TRBV5-1 with TRBJ2-7; TRBD1 aligns across 7 bases. The junction had 4 bases not matched to a gene; V was cut back by 0 bases and J by 4 bases. The CDR3 spans 14 residues. From germline, CDR1 is SGHRS and CDR2 YFSETQ. The CDR3 nucleotides are TGCGCCAGCAGCTTGGCGGGGACAGAGTACGAGCAGTACTTC. Amino acid sequence: CASSLAGTEYEQYF.

The chain joins TRBV6-6 to TRBJ2-1; 7 bases agree with TRBD2. J lost 5 bases, V lost 3 bases, and 10 bases had no gene match. Germline assignment: CDR1 MNHNY and CDR2 SVGAGI (reference sequence). The CDR3 runs 16 residues. CDR3 sequence: CASSYTSASLDNEQFF. The CDR3 DNA is TGTGCCAGCAGTTATACTAGCGCTTCCCTCGACAATGAGCAGTTCTTC.

Comment on this clone: One junction end does not reproduce the germline sequence, and a read error may be involved. The chain couples TRBV5-5 to TRBJ1-2; tentatively, D is TRBD1 (6 bases). CDR1 is SGHKS, CDR2 YYEKEE, per germline (reference sequence). The CDR3 consists of 13 residues. CDR3 protein: CARRGGGSSGYTF. In DNA form, the CDR3 reads TGTGCCCGCAGGGGTGGGGGGTCTAGTGGCTACACCTTC.

The J gene is TRBJ2-7, the V gene TRBV29-1, with 14 positions matching TRBD2. J was trimmed by 3 bases and V by 4 bases; bases with no gene match: 5. The CDR3 sequence is 15 residues long. Germline CDR1 and CDR2: SQVTM and ANQGSEA. CDR3 sequence reads: CSVGLAGGKIYEQYF. DNA of the CDR3: TGCAGCGTTGGACTAGCGGGAGGGAAGATCTACGAGCAGTACTTC.

The chain employs TRBV19 and TRBJ1-1; D call uncertain. Germline CDR1 LNHDA, CDR2 SQIVND (reference sequence). V lost 0 bases to trimming and J lost 1 base, with 9 bases between them. The CDR3 spans 15 residues. The CDR3 nucleotides are TGTGCCAGTAGTATAGACGACAAAGGGAACACTGAAGCTTTCTTT. Residues: CASSIDDKGNTEAFF.

The V call is TRBV25-1, the J call TRBJ2-3; D is undetermined. Germline-derived CDR1 and CDR2 are MGHDK and SYGVNS. V gave up 1 base and J gave up 0 bases, with 11 bases separating them. The CDR3 consists of 16 residues. CDR3 amino acids: CASSEFGGKSTDTQYF. The CDR3 coding sequence is TGTGCCAGCAGTGAATTCGGCGGCAAAAGCACAGATACGCAGTATTTT. Full variable domain (outside the CDR3, taken from reference TRBV25-1 and TRBJ2-3): EADIYQTPRYLVIGTGKKITLECSQTMGHDKMYWYQQDPGMELHLIHYSYGVNSTEKGDLSSESTVSRIRTEHFPLTLESARPSHTSQYLCASSEFGGKSTDTQYFGPGTRLTVL.

This rearrangement joins TRBV7-2 to TRBJ2-2; TRBD2 aligns across 8 bases. The CDR3 covers 16 residues. The junction had 6 bases not matched to a gene; V was cut back by 5 bases and J by 1 base. Germline-derived CDR1 and CDR2 are SGHTA and FQGNSA. CDR3 residues: CASSLPTSENTGELFF. DNA of the CDR3: TGTGCCAGCAGCCTACCGACTAGCGAGAACACCGGGGAGCTGTTTTTT.

The chain links TRBV19 to TRBJ1-5; 7 bases are shared with TRBD1. In germline, CDR1 is LNHDA, CDR2 SQIVND (reference sequence). V trimming: 9 bases; J trimming: 2 bases; junction bases outside the gene matches: 7. The CDR3 runs to 14 residues. The DNA of the CDR3 is TGTGCCAGAGACACACAGGGGTGCAATCAGCCCCAGCATTTT. Its translation is CARDTQGCNQPQHF.

The chain carries TRBV5-1 and TRBJ1-4; D may be TRBD1 (6 bases). Germline V gene sequence: CDR1 SGHRS, CDR2 YFSETQ. Trimming left V 4 bases short and J 0 bases short, with 13 bases between. This CDR3 spans 16 amino acids. This chain's CDR3 is CASSTAGGATNEKLFF. The CDR3 DNA reads as TGCGCCAGCAGCACGGCGGGGGGCGCAACTAATGAAAAACTGTTTTTT. The full variable domain, in which reference TRBV5-1 and TRBJ1-4 provide the parts outside the CDR3, is KAGVTQTPRYLIKTRGQQVTLSCSPISGHRSVSWYQQTPGQGLQFLFEYFSETQRNKGNFPGRFSGRQFSNSRSEMNVSTLELGDSALYLCASSTAGGATNEKLFFGSGTQLSVL.

The chain recombines TRBV7-9 with TRBJ1-2; 7 bases align to TRBD1. V was clipped by 1 base and J by 3 bases; unmatched bases: 11. Looked up from germline, CDR1 is SEHNR and CDR2 is FQNEAQ (reference sequence). This CDR3 spans 17 amino acids. The DNA of the CDR3 is TGTGCCAGCAGCTTAGTAACCCAGGGGGTTTCTTACTATGGCTACACCTTC. It encodes CASSLVTQGVSYYGYTF.

The V and J genes are TRBV7-9 and TRBJ2-5; TRBD2 is a possible D gene (6 bases). The germline V gene has CDR1 SEHNR and CDR2 FQNEAQ (reference sequence). The CDR3 contains 14 residues. Trimming shortened V by 1 base and J by 9 bases, and 15 bases separated the two germline ends. The CDR3 DNA is TGTGCCAGCAGCTTAGTATCCACTAGCAGTTCCCAGTACTTC. This translates into CASSLVSTSSSQYF.

The chain carries TRBV7-2 and TRBJ1-2, with TRBD1 as a possible D gene (6 bases). This CDR3 has 15 amino acids. V lost 4 bases and J lost 3, with 15 bases in between. Germline assignment: CDR1 SGHTA and CDR2 FQGNSA. The CDR3 nucleotides read TGTGCCAGCAGCTCCCTCTGGGAGGGGGACTATGGCTACACCTTC. This encodes CASSSLWEGDYGYTF.

This clone was seen just once. V gene TRBV19 combines with J gene TRBJ1-1; 7 nucleotides match TRBD1. Germline V gene data show CDR1 as LNHDA and CDR2 as SQIVND (reference sequence). V was pared by 8 bases and J by 4 bases, with 10 bases of the junction left unmatched. The CDR3 totals 14 residues. The CDR3 loop reads CASPIAPGGTEAFF. For the CDR3, the DNA is TGTGCCAGTCCGATAGCCCCAGGGGGCACTGAAGCTTTCTTT. The full variable domain, its missing parts supplied by reference TRBV19 and TRBJ1-1, is DGGITQSPKYLFRKEGQNVTLSCEQNLNHDAMYWYRQDPGQGLRLIYYSQIVNDFQKGDIAEGYSVSREKKESFPLTVTSAQKNPTAFYLCASPIAPGGTEAFFGQGTRLTVV.

The V gene is TRBV12-3 or TRBV12-4, the J gene TRBJ2-5; D not certain. The CDR3 has 11 amino acids. V lost 2 bases and J 5 bases, leaving 3 bases between the germline ends. The CDR3 sequence: CASSLRETQYF. In nucleotides, the CDR3 is TGTGCCAGCAGTTTACGGGAGACCCAGTACTTC.

The chain has TRBV7-6 and TRBJ1-2, with unresolved D. In germline, CDR1 is SGHVS, CDR2 FNYEAQ. The V end lost 5 bases, the J end lost 4 bases, and 11 bases lay between the germline ends. This CDR3 spans 13 amino acids. The CDR3 DNA sequence: TGTGCCAGCAGCCTTAACACATTCTATGGCTACACCTTC. Encoded protein: CASSLNTFYGYTF.

The chain joins TRBV7-9 to TRBJ1-2; D gene uncertain. This CDR3 is 14 amino acids long. The V gene lost 4 bases and the J gene lost 0 bases, with 9 bases spanning the gap. Germline assignment: CDR1 SEHNR and CDR2 FQNEAQ (reference sequence). CDR3 sequence (DNA): TGTGCCAGCAGCTCTGATAGAACTAACTATGGCTACACCTTC. Translation gives CASSSDRTNYGYTF.

The chain employs TRBV25-1 and TRBJ2-1; TRBD1 matches 8 bases. The ends lost 3 bases at V and 7 bases at J; junction bases unmatched: 5. CDR3 length: 14 amino acids. Germline V gives CDR1 MGHDK, CDR2 SYGVNS. DNA for the CDR3: TGTGCCAGCAGTGACCCGGGACAGGTGAATGAGCAGTTCTTC. Protein product: CASSDPGQVNEQFF.

This sequence joins TRBV6-5 and TRBJ2-3; 9 bases map to TRBD1. There are 16 residues in the CDR3. Germline V gene lookup returns CDR1 MNHEY and CDR2 SVGAGI. The junction had 3 bases not matched to a gene; V was cut back by 2 bases and J by 0 bases. CDR3 in amino acids: CASSYRDRESTDTQYF. The DNA for the CDR3 is TGTGCCAGCAGTTACCGGGACAGGGAGAGCACAGATACGCAGTATTTT.

This clone was counted once. The chain has TRBV18 and TRBJ2-1; D may be TRBD2 (6 bases). Deletions cut 3 bases from V and 8 bases from J, with 17 bases between. Germline V gives CDR1 KGHSH, CDR2 LQKENI. This CDR3 contains 15 residues. The CDR3 spells CASSPQAGPEYEQFF. In DNA, the CDR3 is TGTGCCAGCTCACCCCAGGCGGGACCAGAATATGAGCAGTTCTTC.

The chain links TRBV13 to TRBJ2-7, with TRBD1 matching 8 bases. The germline V gene has CDR1 PRHDT and CDR2 FYEKMQ (reference sequence). The CDR3 totals 14 residues. The V and J ends lost 5 bases and 6 bases, in that order; junction bases with no gene match: 9. The CDR3 nucleotides are TGTGCCAGCAGCAAGTGGGACAGGCTCGGCGAGCAGTACTTC. As protein: CASSKWDRLGEQYF.

This clone was seen only once. J is TRBJ2-7 and V is TRBV14; D unclear. Germline-derived CDR1 and CDR2 are SGHDN and FVKESK. Deletions cut 4 bases from V and 7 bases from J, with 8 bases between. The CDR3 length is 11 residues. As DNA, the CDR3 is TGTGCCAGCAGCCTCGGCGGAGAGCAGTACTTC. Its translation is CASSLGGEQYF.

The chain combines TRBV11-2 with TRBJ2-5; D might be TRBD1 (6 bases). CDR3 length: 16 amino acids. The V gene's germline CDR1 is SGHAT and CDR2 FQNNGV. The ends were cut back, 0 bases at V and 0 bases at J, with 11 bases in the middle. The chain's CDR3 is CASSLDRTGYQETQYF. DNA for the CDR3: TGTGCCAGCAGCTTAGATAGAACAGGGTACCAAGAGACCCAGTACTTC.

V usage is TRBV29-1 and J usage is TRBJ2-7; 8 bases agree with TRBD2. After removal of 7 bases from V and 3 bases from J, the junction contained 8 bases not matched to a gene. This CDR3 has 13 amino acids. The germline V gene has CDR1 SQVTM and CDR2 ANQGSEA. CDR3 coding DNA: TGCAGCGCCGAAACGGGGGGGAACTACGAGCAGTACTTC. As protein: CSAETGGNYEQYF.

This clone has more than one count but fewer than ten. The chain joins TRBV3-1 (or the pseudogene TRBV3-2) to TRBJ2-7, with D unresolved. Trimming shortened V by 5 bases and J by 3 bases, and 5 bases separated the two germline ends. There are 11 residues in the CDR3. Looked up from germline, CDR1 is LGHDT and CDR2 is YNNKEL (reference sequence). Written as DNA, the CDR3 is TGTGCCAGCAGCAACTACTACGAGCAGTACTTC. Translating gives CASSNYYEQYF.

This sequence joins TRBV28 and TRBJ2-1; TRBD1 agrees at 8 bases. V gave up 7 bases and J gave up 5 bases; unmatched junction bases: 16. From germline, CDR1 is MDHEN and CDR2 SYDVKM. The CDR3 runs to 17 residues. The CDR3 loop reads CASNRDRGIRADNEQFF. The DNA for the CDR3 is TGTGCCAGCAATAGAGACAGGGGTATTCGGGCCGACAATGAGCAGTTCTTC. Full variable domain (outside the CDR3, taken from reference TRBV28 and TRBJ2-1): DVKVTQSSRYLVKRTGEKVFLECVQDMDHENMFWYRQDPGLGLRLIYFSYDVKMKEKGDIPEGYSVSREKKERFSLILESASTNQTSMYLCASNRDRGIRADNEQFFGPGTRLTVL.